This T cell receptor (beta chain) was observed in a study of T-cell memory formation after mild COVID-19 (dated by TCRdb to the early 2020s). Looking at the study overall: TCR sequence clusters from the two donors were found to be largely donor specific. In a couple of donors, T-cell clones that expanded and contracted after mild COVID-19 were followed by sequencing TCRalpha and TCRbeta repertoires longitudinally. Two young, previously healthy adult volunteers made up the cohort, one male and one female. Beyond this particular receptor, the publication reports: Balanced CD4/CD8 phenotypes were observed for clones contracting from day 15 to 85, whereas a bias towards CD4+ was observed for a second wave of clones expanding from day 15 to 37. Contracting CD4+ clones were located mainly in the CM and EM memory subsets, whereas CD8+ clones were found to be enriched in EMRA. The study included only two mild cases, and larger cohorts that include severe cases with pre-infection samples were judged to be necessary. SARS-CoV-2 specificity was not confirmed for the second-wave clones peaking on day 37. Some responding clones were detected in pre-infection memory, suggesting pre-existing cross-reactive memory T cells joined the SARS-CoV-2 response.

From the germline V gene, CDR1 is SGHTA and CDR2 is FQGNSA. At the junction V is shortened by 6 bases and J by 3 bases; bases outside the gene matches: 6. The CDR3 runs 15 amino acids, cysteine and phenylalanine included. CDR3 DNA is the only sequence kept; it has 45 bases, read in frame from the first base. The sample was run on an Illumina NovaSeq 6000. TCRalpha and TCRbeta cDNA libraries were constructed by 5'RACE with constant-segment primers, with sample barcodes and unique molecular identifiers being introduced. RNA was extracted from every sample with Trizol reagent. Libraries were amplified in two PCR steps, with a second sample barcode and Illumina TruSeq adapters added in the second step. Sequencing of the libraries was done on an Illumina NovaSeq, producing 2 x 150 bp paired-end reads. The published analysis was carried out like this. The reads were demultiplexed and collapsed into UMI-guided consensus sequences using migec v1.2.7. Using mixcr v2.1.11, the UMI consensuses were aligned to TRA and TRB V and J templates and assembled into clonotypes. A clonotype was counted as expanded or contracted only when both edgeR and NoisET called the clonotype significant, with the noise models trained on biological replicates. edgeR calls used a false discovery rate-adjusted p below 0.01 and a log2 fold-change threshold of 1. PCA with hierarchical clustering of max-normalized trajectories of the 1000 most abundant clonotypes was used as exploratory dynamics analysis. The CD4 or CD8 phenotype of responding clones was assigned using the separately sequenced CD4+ and CD8+ repertoires. In-frame beta chains were kept once TCRdb had trimmed the public reads at Q25 with fastp and called clones with MiXCR. Identical CDR3 protein sequences are pooled into one entry, listed with their most common genes and DNA. The V and J calls were not made by the authors but by TCRdb's processing. The sample includes 250,000 to 350,000 distinct CDR3 sequences, with around 15% observed a single time. The ten largest clones represent roughly a fifth of the sample.

This clonotype showed up just a few times. Its antigen is not yet known. No clone much larger than this one lies a single base away; base qualities are absent. Ficoll-Paque density gradient centrifugation was the method used to isolate PBMCs. The V and J segments used are TRBV7-2 and TRBJ2-3; TRBD2 aligns with 10 central bases. The sequencing sample was made of PBMCs or a T cell subset sorted from them (not recorded which). The TCR was taken from a man between 18 and 29 years old who had mild COVID-19 (a few samples of this study predate the infection). The sample titles of this study are shuffled in the database, so cell type and time point are left out; the donor was told from shared clones. The CDR3 region reads CASSSTSGETDTQYF. The DNA is TGTGCCAGCAGTTCTACTAGCGGGGAAACAGATACGCAGTATTTT.